This record covers a single T cell receptor beta chain. The CDR3 is 15 amino acids. The V segment lost 2 bases and the J segment 5 bases; nucleotides outside the gene matches: 6. Germline V gene lookup returns CDR1 MNHEY and CDR2 SMNVEV (reference sequence). The entry originates in a study of blood T cell repertoires in COVID-19. Across the whole study: T cells, B-cell-depleted T cells, or PBMCs supplied cDNA or gDNA.

Assay: immunoSEQ multiplex PCR; the TCRdb copy retains only in-frame clones and omits some. The sample holds about 140,000 clones, 82% seen once. Sequenced sample: peripheral blood. The source of this sequence is a woman older than 75 with acute or convalescent COVID-19. The genes are TRBV27 and TRBJ2-1; TRBD1 agrees at 7 bases. In DNA, the CDR3 is TGTGCCAGCAGTTTACCCCGGACAGGAGACAATGAGCAGTTCTTC. This gives the protein CASSLPRTGDNEQFF.